Shown below are 7 T cell receptor beta chains from a single sample sequenced in a study of blood T cell repertoires in COVID-19. Clones were sequenced by immunoSEQ multiplex PCR, and TCRdb holds only the in-frame ones, with some missing. The data show 300,000 to 450,000 clones, around 87% seen once. The source material was peripheral blood. The receptors derive from a woman aged 55-69 years with COVID-19, enrolled during active disease.

A few counts support this clone. The rearrangement links TRBV5-5 to TRBJ1-6; D is unclear. V was cut by 2 bases and J by 9 bases, with 12 bases left in between. The CDR3 contains 14 residues. Germline V gives CDR1 SGHKS, CDR2 YYEKEE (reference sequence). CDR3 in amino acids: CASSFIDSGSPLHF. The CDR3 DNA is TGTGCCAGCAGCTTTATAGATAGCGGTTCACCCCTCCACTTT.

This clone was observed a handful of times. The CDR3 DNA reads TGTGCCAGCGCAGGATACCATAGCAATCAGCCCCAGCATTTT. It specifies CASAGYHSNQPQHF. The genes are TRBV19 and TRBJ1-5, with D uncertain. CDR1 and CDR2 from the germline V gene are LNHDA and SQIVND (reference sequence). The CDR3 contains 14 residues. Trimming shortened V by 9 bases and J by 0 bases, and 12 bases separated the two germline ends.

CDR3 sequence (DNA): TGTGCCAGCTCACCAAGGGCAGGGGAAGGCTACACCTTC. Amino acid sequence: CASSPRAGEGYTF. This sequence joins TRBV18 and TRBJ1-2, with D possibly being TRBD1 (6 bases). The CDR3 is 13 amino acids. In germline, CDR1 is KGHSH, CDR2 LQKENI. Trimming took off 2 bases at V and 8 bases at J, with 12 bases between the two ends.

The genes are TRBV7-9 and TRBJ2-1; TRBD2 agrees at 8 bases. The CDR3 runs to 11 residues. Trimming at V came to 4 bases and at J to 14 bases, leaving 4 bases not matched to a gene. The germline V gene has CDR1 SEHNR and CDR2 FQNEAQ (reference sequence). The CDR3 bases are TGTGCCAGCAGCTCGGGACTAGACGAGTTCTTC. This sequence encodes CASSSGLDEFF.

This clone appeared a single time. The chain links TRBV4-1 to TRBJ1-5, with 8 nucleotides matching TRBD1. The CDR3 is 16 amino acids. Per germline, CDR1 MGHRA and CDR2 YSYEKL. V shed 6 bases, J shed 5 bases, and the junction held 12 bases outside the gene matches. The CDR3 nucleotides are TGCGCCAGCAGTAACGGACAGGGAAGGTGGGATCAGCCCCAGCATTTT. Protein: CASSNGQGRWDQPQHF.

The V and J genes are TRBV12-3 or TRBV12-4 and TRBJ2-7, with 9 bases aligning to TRBD1. Trimming at V came to 5 bases and at J to 6 bases, leaving 5 bases not matched to a gene. The CDR3 loop spans 13 amino acids. CDR3 nucleotide sequence: TGTGCCAGCAGTCGGACAGGGGACGGCGAGCAGTACTTC. Encoded protein: CASSRTGDGEQYF.

The CDR3 bases are TGCGCCAGCAGCCAAGCGTGGACTAGCGGGGGGGCGACCTACGAGCAGTACTTC. This codes for CASSQAWTSGGATYEQYF. This rearrangement joins TRBV4-1 to TRBJ2-7; 15 bases line up with TRBD2. V shed 1 base and J 2 bases; nucleotides not matched to a gene: 6. Germline V gene lookup returns CDR1 MGHRA and CDR2 YSYEKL. This CDR3 is built from 18 residues.